The present entry profiles one TCR beta chain with its context. Its antigen is unknown. The data were obtained in a study of cytomegalovirus exposure and HLA in healthy donors. Study conclusions and caveats: V- and J-gene trimming in TCR beta was tied to a missense DCLRE1C variant by an analysis performed later.

The V end was cut by 2 bases, the J end by 4 bases, with 9 bases between. CDR1 MNHEY and CDR2 SMNVEV come from the germline V gene (reference sequence). There are 13 residues in the CDR3. Healthy bone marrow donors made up the cohort. The PCR ran on 60 Vbeta and 13 Jbeta primers. Sequencing used immunoSEQ multiplex PCR; TCRdb keeps in-frame clones, though not all of them. The repertoire includes about 77,000 clones, roughly 74% of them detected once, and 3% to 3.5% sits in the top ten. The chain combines TRBV27 with TRBJ2-7; D unresolved. Material: PBMCs. This clonotype originated in a man aged 40-50 years in good health and CMV-seronegative. CDR3 in amino acids: CASSLEVGYEQYF. DNA for the CDR3: TGTGCCAGCAGTTTAGAGGTCGGGTACGAGCAGTACTTC.